One sample yielded the 22 T cell receptor beta chains listed below, sequenced in a study of cytomegalovirus exposure and HLA in healthy donors. The PCR employed 60 Vbeta primers together with 13 Jbeta primers. Libraries were prepared by immunoSEQ multiplex PCR; TCRdb keeps only in-frame clonotypes and omits some of them. The sample records roughly 160,000 clones, 80% to 90% being singletons. Material for sequencing was PBMCs. The receptors were sampled from a man over 45 in good health and CMV-seropositive.

This clone was observed once. The chain joins TRBV7-2 to TRBJ1-2; 11 bases fit TRBD1. After removal of 5 bases from V and 8 bases from J, the junction contained 10 bases not matched to a gene. Germline V CDR1 and CDR2: SGHTA, FQGNSA. CDR3 length equals 15 residues. The CDR3, as DNA: TGTGCCAGCAGCGACTTCTCCGGGACAGGGGGGGGCTACACCTTC. Translating gives CASSDFSGTGGGYTF.

This clone was recorded a few times. The gene calls are TRBV30 and TRBJ2-2; 7 bases line up with TRBD1. The V segment lost 2 bases and the J segment 0 bases; nucleotides outside the gene matches: 6. The V gene's germline CDR1 is GTSNPN and CDR2 SVGIG (reference sequence). The CDR3 is 16 amino acids. The CDR3 here is CAWSPHRGPNTGELFF. The CDR3 coding sequence is TGTGCCTGGAGTCCACACAGGGGCCCGAACACCGGGGAGCTGTTTTTT.

This clone appeared a few times. This chain uses TRBV7-2 with TRBJ1-4; unclear D gene. V lost 6 bases to trimming and J lost 5 bases, with 10 bases between them. This CDR3 is built from 13 residues. Per the germline V gene, CDR1 is SGHTA and CDR2 is FQGNSA. CDR3 nucleotides: TGTGCCAGCAGGGCGGTGGTGAATGAAAAACTGTTTTTT. It yields the protein CASRAVVNEKLFF. Supplemented by reference TRBV7-2 and TRBJ1-4, the full variable domain reads GAGVSQSPSNKVTEKGKDVELRCDPISGHTALYWYRQSLGQGLEFLIYFQGNSAPDKSGLPSDRFSAERTGGSVSTLTIQRTQQEDSAVYLCASRAVVNEKLFFGSGTQLSVL.

The rearrangement uses TRBV2 and TRBJ2-2; weak D call: TRBD1 (5 bases). CDR1 and CDR2 (germline): SNHLY, FYNNEI. The V gene lost 4 bases and the J gene lost 2 bases, with 11 bases spanning the gap. This CDR3 has 15 amino acids. The CDR3: CASSAGQGNTGELFF. DNA for the CDR3: TGTGCCAGCAGTGCTGGGCAGGGTAACACCGGGGAGCTGTTTTTT.

This clone was seen just once. The V and J genes are TRBV28 and TRBJ1-6; 7 nucleotides align to TRBD1. The trim removed 5 bases at V and 10 bases at J, leaving 8 bases unmatched. The CDR3 is 14 residues long. Germline-derived CDR1 and CDR2 are MDHEN and SYDVKM. The CDR3 spells CASSPDRVDSPLHF. In DNA, the CDR3 is TGTGCCAGCAGTCCCGACAGGGTGGACTCACCCCTCCACTTT. The full variable domain, its missing parts supplied by reference TRBV28 and TRBJ1-6, is DVKVTQSSRYLVKRTGEKVFLECVQDMDHENMFWYRQDPGLGLRLIYFSYDVKMKEKGDIPEGYSVSREKKERFSLILESASTNQTSMYLCASSPDRVDSPLHFGNGTRLTVT.

V gene TRBV2 combines with J gene TRBJ2-7, with 9 bases lining up with TRBD2. Looked up from germline, CDR1 is SNHLY and CDR2 is FYNNEI. The CDR3 length is 14 residues. Trimming removed 4 bases from V and 6 bases from J; junction bases left unmatched: 7. CDR3 DNA: TGTGCCAGCAGTGCCGGGACTAGCTCCCCCGAGCAGTACTTC. Protein: CASSAGTSSPEQYF.

The chain has TRBV19 and TRBJ1-1; no firm D call. This CDR3 contains 15 residues. Trimming removed 2 bases at V and 1 base at J, with 11 bases between. Germline V gene sequence: CDR1 LNHDA, CDR2 SQIVND (reference sequence). CDR3 nucleotide sequence: TGTGCCAGTAGTATACTTTCGGGAGAGAACACTGAAGCTTTCTTT. Translating it yields CASSILSGENTEAFF. The whole variable domain, remainder taken from reference TRBV19 and TRBJ1-1, is DGGITQSPKYLFRKEGQNVTLSCEQNLNHDAMYWYRQDPGQGLRLIYYSQIVNDFQKGDIAEGYSVSREKKESFPLTVTSAQKNPTAFYLCASSILSGENTEAFFGQGTRLTVV.

CDR3 sequence (DNA): TGCAGCGTTGACAAGAACACCGGGGAGCTGTTTTTT. It codes for CSVDKNTGELFF. V and J are TRBV29-1 and TRBJ2-2, with D uncertain. The V gene's germline CDR1 is SQVTM and CDR2 ANQGSEA. Trimming took 3 bases from V and 1 from J, leaving 3 bases between them. The CDR3 is made up of 12 amino acids.

Only a few counts were recorded for this clone. This same CDR3 is encoded by further DNA sequences in the sample. The rearrangement links TRBV7-2 to TRBJ1-2; D gene ambiguous. The V end lost 5 bases, the J end lost 4 bases, and 11 bases lay between the germline ends. The CDR3 is 13 residues long. Germline V gene sequence: CDR1 SGHTA, CDR2 FQGNSA. The CDR3 loop reads CASSPGSIYGYTF. Here the CDR3 DNA reads TGTGCCAGCAGCCCGGGGTCGATCTATGGCTACACCTTC.

The chain combines TRBV5-5 with TRBJ2-4, with 8 bases matching TRBD1. V lost 4 bases, J lost 8 bases, and 8 bases stayed unmatched. Germline V gene sequence: CDR1 SGHKS, CDR2 YYEKEE (reference sequence). The CDR3 consists of 14 residues. The CDR3, as DNA: TGTGCCAGCAGCCCCGGGGACAGGTCCGACATTCAGTACTTC. As protein: CASSPGDRSDIQYF.

This chain uses TRBV4-1 with TRBJ2-3; D unclear. CDR3 length equals 13 residues. CDR1 is MGHRA, CDR2 YSYEKL, per germline. Trimming removed 0 bases at V and 6 bases at J, with 7 bases between. The CDR3 spells CASSQDFRDTQYF. The CDR3 nucleotides read TGCGCCAGCAGCCAAGATTTCCGTGATACGCAGTATTTT.

The chain has TRBV9 and TRBJ2-7; a weak D match, TRBD2 (6 bases). CDR1 is SGDLS and CDR2 is YYNGEE in the germline V gene. CDR3 length: 14 residues. Trimming stripped 2 bases from V and 1 base from J, with 10 bases between. The DNA for the CDR3 is TGTGCCAGCAGCGTCACGGGAGAGTCCTACGAGCAGTACTTC. Its protein product is CASSVTGESYEQYF.

CDR3 sequence reads: CASSIGQGISYEQYF. As DNA, the CDR3 is TGTGCCAGCAGTATAGGACAGGGGATTTCCTACGAGCAGTACTTC. The chain couples TRBV28 to TRBJ2-7; 9 bases line up with TRBD1. The junction had 6 bases not matched to a gene; V was cut back by 5 bases and J by 1 base. CDR1 is MDHEN and CDR2 is SYDVKM in the germline V gene. There are 15 residues in the CDR3.

The rearrangement links TRBV30 to TRBJ2-2, with 13 bases matching TRBD2. The germline V gene has CDR1 GTSNPN and CDR2 SVGIG (reference sequence). Trimming removed 5 bases from V and 4 bases from J; junction bases left unmatched: 4. This CDR3 has 15 residues. CDR3 nucleotide sequence: TGTGCCTGGGAATGGACTAGCGGGGGCACCGGGGAGCTGTTTTTT. Encoded protein: CAWEWTSGGTGELFF.

The chain combines TRBV28 with TRBJ1-4; maybe TRBD1 (5 bases). CDR3 length: 12 residues. CDR1 MDHEN and CDR2 SYDVKM come from the germline V gene. Trimming took off 3 bases at V and 10 bases at J, with 9 bases between the two ends. This CDR3 reads CASSLQGGKLFF. CDR3 in DNA: TGTGCCAGCAGTTTGCAGGGCGGAAAACTGTTTTTT.

V is TRBV5-5 and J is TRBJ2-7; D is perhaps TRBD1 (6 bases). Trimming shortened V by 4 bases and J by 2 bases, and 13 bases separated the two germline ends. The germline gives CDR1 SGHKS, CDR2 YYEKEE (reference sequence). This CDR3 contains 14 residues. CDR3 coding DNA: TGTGCCAGCAGCCTACAGGGTTGGACCTACGAGCAGTACTTC. It specifies CASSLQGWTYEQYF.

This clone was counted a single time. The chain is built from TRBV9 and TRBJ2-2, with TRBD2 as a possible D gene (6 bases). The germline V gene has CDR1 SGDLS and CDR2 YYNGEE. The V and J ends lost 3 bases and 1 base respectively, with 10 bases between them. This CDR3 is 15 amino acids long. Written as DNA, the CDR3 is TGTGCCAGCAGCGGCGGGGATTTGAACACCGGGGAGCTGTTTTTT. Translation gives CASSGGDLNTGELFF.

CDR3 region: CASSLVTGSSTDTQYF. CDR3 DNA sequence: TGTGCCAGCAGCTTAGTGACAGGTTCTAGCACAGATACGCAGTATTTT. The rearrangement joins TRBV7-6 to TRBJ2-3, with D perhaps matching TRBD1 (6 bases). The CDR3 extends over 16 amino acids. The germline gives CDR1 SGHVS, CDR2 FNYEAQ. V was shortened by 1 base and J by 0 bases, with 11 bases between the two germline ends.

The chain has TRBV7-3 and TRBJ2-5; TRBD2 agrees at 9 bases. Germline trimming cut 1 base from V and 0 bases from J; bases unmatched to any gene: 6. This CDR3 contains 17 residues. Germline assignment: CDR1 SGHTA and CDR2 FQGTGA. The CDR3 DNA reads TGTGCCAGCAGCTTAAATAGCGGGGGCAGGTACCAAGAGACCCAGTACTTC. Translated: CASSLNSGGRYQETQYF.

V gene TRBV11-2 combines with J gene TRBJ1-1; D unresolved. The V end lost 5 bases, the J end lost 3 bases, and 10 bases lay between the germline ends. Germline V gene lookup returns CDR1 SGHAT and CDR2 FQNNGV. The CDR3 is made up of 13 amino acids. The DNA for the CDR3 is TGTGCCAGCAGCGCCAATCCAGACACTGAAGCTTTCTTT. It translates to CASSANPDTEAFF.

The rearrangement joins TRBV7-3 to TRBJ2-1; 8 nucleotides line up with TRBD1. Germline V gives CDR1 SGHTA, CDR2 FQGTGA. V lost 2 bases, J lost 12 bases, and 15 bases stayed unmatched. The CDR3 is 16 amino acids. In nucleotides, the CDR3 is TGTGCCAGCAGCTTACCACCGGGACAGGCTCCCGGGCGGCAGTTCTTC. Residues: CASSLPPGQAPGRQFF.

This chain connects TRBV9 to TRBJ2-1; tentative D call: TRBD2 (5 bases). In germline, CDR1 is SGDLS, CDR2 YYNGEE. Trimming removed 1 base from V and 7 bases from J, with 18 bases in between. CDR3 size: 16 residues. The CDR3 bases are TGTGCCAGCAGCGTACGACTAAGCGGTGAGTCAAATGAGCAGTTCTTC. Translated, it gives CASSVRLSGESNEQFF.